These 31 T cell receptor beta chains originate from one sample sequenced in a study of identical twins. TCRdb used MiXCR to reprocess the 5' RACE reads, holding one entry per CDR3 protein. The table lists roughly 1.6 million distinct CDR3 sequences, about 32% of them singletons. Sequencing input: cord blood. These receptors originate from a newborn girl in good health.

This clonotype has only a few counts. The chain carries TRBV13 and TRBJ2-1; D is ambiguous. Germline CDR1 PRHDT, CDR2 FYEKMQ (reference sequence). Between the trimmed V and J ends, which lost 1 base and 3 bases, there was a span of 13 bases. The CDR3 has 16 amino acids. For the CDR3, the DNA is TGTGCCAGCAGCTTAGCTCAACCTCGGCGCTACAATGAGCAGTTCTTC. Protein sequence: CASSLAQPRRYNEQFF.

This clonotype has only a few counts. This chain uses TRBV14 with TRBJ2-7, with D possibly matching TRBD1 (6 bases). Between the trimmed V and J ends, which lost 4 bases and 2 bases, there was a span of 15 bases. From germline, CDR1 is SGHDN and CDR2 FVKESK. The CDR3 covers 15 residues. This CDR3 reads CASSRVPRGTYEQYF. CDR3 bases: TGTGCCAGCAGCCGGGTCCCTAGGGGGACCTACGAGCAGTACTTC.

This clonotype was detected only a few times. This chain connects TRBV5-1 to TRBJ2-3, with 8 bases matching TRBD2. The CDR3 is 19 amino acids. Germline V gene sequence: CDR1 SGHRS, CDR2 YFSETQ. V was pared by 3 bases and J by 5 bases, with 20 bases of the junction left unmatched. This CDR3 reads CASSSSRLARSKDGDTQYF. As DNA, the CDR3 is TGCGCCAGCAGCTCAAGCAGACTAGCGCGGAGCAAAGATGGAGATACGCAGTATTTT.

This clonotype came up a few times. V and J are TRBV20-1 and TRBJ2-4; perhaps D is TRBD1 or TRBD2 (5 bases each). With 0 bases removed from V and 0 bases from J, the gap between germline ends came to 15 bases. The length of the CDR3 is 17 residues. Per the germline V gene, CDR1 is DFQATT and CDR2 is SNEGSKA (reference sequence). The CDR3 coding sequence is TGCAGTGCTAGAGACCGGGCAGGGACCATAGCCAAAAACATTCAGTACTTC. Protein product: CSARDRAGTIAKNIQYF.

A few counts support this clonotype. The gene calls are TRBV10-1 and TRBJ2-7, with a possible D match to TRBD1 (6 bases). The germline gives CDR1 WNHNN, CDR2 SYGVQD (reference sequence). The CDR3 has 13 residues. V was trimmed by 2 bases and J by 5 bases, leaving 10 bases between them. CDR3 protein: CASSEGTTHEQYF. In DNA form, the CDR3 reads TGCGCCAGCAGTGAGGGGACAACCCACGAGCAGTACTTC.

This clonotype was counted between two and nine times. The J gene is TRBJ1-3, the V gene TRBV29-1; TRBD1 is a possible D gene (5 bases). V was shortened by 3 bases and J by 2 bases, with 8 bases between the two germline ends. The CDR3 covers 13 residues. The germline V gene encodes CDR1 SQVTM and CDR2 ANQGSEA. CDR3 nucleotides: TGCAGCGTTGAGCCAGGGCCTGGAAACACCATATATTTT. It translates to CSVEPGPGNTIYF.

This chain uses TRBV12-3 or TRBV12-4 with TRBJ1-2; 8 positions agree with TRBD1. This CDR3 is built from 14 residues. After removal of 5 bases from V and 6 bases from J, the junction contained 8 bases not matched to a gene. CDR3 protein: CASSRPGGAHGYTF. The CDR3 DNA follows: TGTGCCAGCAGTCGACCAGGGGGCGCCCATGGCTACACCTTC.

Note on this clonotype: A read error may be the cause here, since a much bigger clone is one base away. The V and J genes are TRBV11-1 and TRBJ2-4; D possibly corresponds to TRBD2 (6 bases). This CDR3 spans 14 amino acids. CDR1 SGHAT and CDR2 FQDESV come from the germline V gene (reference sequence). This chain's CDR3 is CASRRDSTKNIHYF. The CDR3 region has the DNA TGTGCCAGCAGAAGGGACTCAACCAAAAACATTCACTACTTC.

J is TRBJ2-1 and V is TRBV5-1; D is possibly TRBD1 (6 bases). The CDR3 extends over 15 amino acids. Germline CDR1 reads SGHRS; CDR2 reads YFSETQ. Between the trimmed V and J ends, which lost 1 base and 5 bases, there was a span of 13 bases. For the CDR3, the DNA is TGCGCCAGCAGCTTGTACTCCGGGACACACAATGAGCAGTTCTTC. This sequence encodes CASSLYSGTHNEQFF. Based on the CDR3 plus reference TRBV5-1 and TRBJ2-1, the full variable domain is KAGVTQTPRYLIKTRGQQVTLSCSPISGHRSVSWYQQTPGQGLQFLFEYFSETQRNKGNFPGRFSGRQFSNSRSEMNVSTLELGDSALYLCASSLYSGTHNEQFFGPGTRLTVL.

The gene calls are TRBV5-5 and TRBJ1-5; 8 nucleotides agree with TRBD1. CDR1 and CDR2 (germline): SGHKS, YYEKEE (reference sequence). With 8 bases clipped from V and 3 bases from J, the junction kept 10 bases outside the gene matches. This CDR3 has 15 residues. In DNA form, the CDR3 reads TGTGCCAGACGGGACAGGAAAGTTAACAATCAGCCCCAGCATTTT. Amino acid sequence: CARRDRKVNNQPQHF.

The chain is built from TRBV20-1 and TRBJ1-4; D unresolved. V was cut by 3 bases and J by 8 bases, with 16 bases left in between. CDR1 DFQATT and CDR2 SNEGSKA come from the germline V gene (reference sequence). The length of the CDR3 is 14 residues. For the CDR3, the DNA is TGCAGTGCTAGTTGGGTTCCCGAAGGGGAAAAACTGTTTTTT. As protein: CSASWVPEGEKLFF.

This clonotype was observed a few times. The chain recombines TRBV20-1 with TRBJ1-5; no definite D call. CDR3 length: 14 residues. The germline V gene has CDR1 DFQATT and CDR2 SNEGSKA (reference sequence). Trimming removed 0 bases from V and 0 bases from J, with 6 bases in between. CDR3 DNA sequence: TGCAGTGCTAGAGATAAGGGTAGCAATCAGCCCCAGCATTTT. Translation: CSARDKGSNQPQHF.

The sample holds many counts of this clonotype. The chain joins TRBV6-1 to TRBJ1-2; 7 nucleotides line up with TRBD1. The CDR3 loop spans 12 amino acids. Germline-derived CDR1 and CDR2 are MNHNS and SASEGT. The V segment lost 6 bases and the J segment 6 bases; nucleotides outside the gene matches: 4. CDR3: CASRTGSHGYTF. The DNA of the CDR3 is TGTGCCAGCAGGACAGGGTCCCATGGCTACACCTTC.

This clonotype was found a few times. This chain uses TRBV3-1 with TRBJ2-7; TRBD1 might be the D (5 bases). Trimming pared 4 bases from V and 3 bases from J, leaving 13 bases between. The CDR3 sequence is 14 residues long. Germline V lookup: CDR1 LGHDT, CDR2 YNNKEL (reference sequence). CDR3 nucleotides: TGTGCCAGCAGCCCACGCCCCAGGGACTACGAGCAGTACTTC. It specifies CASSPRPRDYEQYF.

This clonotype was picked up many times. V and J are TRBV5-1 and TRBJ2-7, with D tentatively TRBD1 (5 bases). Germline loops: CDR1 SGHRS, CDR2 YFSETQ. The CDR3 totals 14 residues. V gave up 2 bases and J gave up 3 bases, with 12 bases separating them. CDR3 DNA: TGCGCCAGCAGCTTTCCAGGGAAGAGCTACGAGCAGTACTTC. This encodes CASSFPGKSYEQYF.

About this clonotype itself: Mismatch with germline at one junction end may stem from a read error. The genes are TRBV7-7 and TRBJ2-1, with D tentatively TRBD1 (6 bases). The DNA matches TRBJ2-7 better at its end, which makes the J call doubtful. The germline V gene encodes CDR1 SSHAT and CDR2 FNYEAQ (reference sequence). The CDR3 spans 17 residues. CDR3 sequence reads: CASSIRRGPSSYNEQYF. Here the CDR3 DNA reads TGTGCTAGCAGCATACGCAGGGGTCCAAGCTCCTACAATGAGCAGTACTTC.

This clonotype was seen a handful of times. At one of its ends the junction is not consistent with the germline gene, which may arise from a read error. CDR3 region: CAGSLDGYRPLNFQYF. The CDR3 bases are TGTGCCGGCAGCTTAGATGGTTATAGGCCCCTGAATTTTCAGTACTTC. The rearrangement uses TRBV11-2 and TRBJ2-7; D is ambiguous. This CDR3 contains 16 residues. Germline CDR1 is SGHAT and CDR2 is FQNNGV.

This clonotype was counted only a few times. The V gene is TRBV4-1, the J gene TRBJ2-4; D may be TRBD1 (5 bases). V gave up 3 bases and J gave up 6 bases, with 12 bases separating them. Germline CDR1 is MGHRA and CDR2 is YSYEKL. This CDR3 spans 14 amino acids. CDR3 in DNA: TGCGCCAGCAGCCACGGACAAGTCTTAAACATTCAGTACTTC. It specifies CASSHGQVLNIQYF.

This clonotype was detected a few times. This rearrangement joins TRBV4-1 to TRBJ2-7; D call uncertain. Per the germline V gene, CDR1 is MGHRA and CDR2 is YSYEKL. This CDR3 has 13 amino acids. The V end was cut by 10 bases, the J end by 2 bases, with 15 bases between. CDR3 sequence reads: CAIREVRPYEQYF. The CDR3 region has the DNA TGCGCCATCCGAGAGGTTCGGCCCTACGAGCAGTACTTC.

This clonotype has a handful of counts. V usage is TRBV2 and J usage is TRBJ2-5; D is possibly TRBD2 (6 bases). V lost 7 bases to trimming and J lost 5 bases, with 17 bases between them. This CDR3 spans 14 amino acids. The germline gives CDR1 SNHLY, CDR2 FYNNEI. CDR3 sequence reads: CASNRRARQETQYF. CDR3 coding DNA: TGTGCCAGCAATCGGAGGGCACGGCAGGAGACCCAGTACTTC.

This clonotype has more than one count but fewer than ten. The rearrangement joins TRBV10-3 to TRBJ1-1, with 8 bases aligning to TRBD1. This CDR3 spans 12 amino acids. Germline V gene sequence: CDR1 ENHRY, CDR2 SYGVKD. With V trimmed by 5 bases and J by 4 bases, 0 bases remained unmatched. CDR3 in DNA: TGTGCCATCAGTACAGGGGGCACTGAAGCTTTCTTT. It encodes CAISTGGTEAFF.

The chain joins TRBV5-1 to TRBJ1-1; D is perhaps TRBD1 (5 bases). Trimming took 7 bases from V and 5 from J, leaving 15 bases between them. The germline CDR1 and CDR2 sequences are SGHRS and YFSETQ. This CDR3 is 13 amino acids long. In DNA form, the CDR3 reads TGCGCCAGCCGCGGGGGTTGGGGGACTGAAGCTTTCTTT. Translating it yields CASRGGWGTEAFF.

The table lists this clonotype with a few counts. The rearrangement links TRBV11-2 to TRBJ1-2; a weak D match, TRBD1 (5 bases). The germline V gene encodes CDR1 SGHAT and CDR2 FQNNGV. The CDR3 sequence is 13 residues long. The V end lost 2 bases, the J end lost 6 bases, and 10 bases lay between the germline ends. CDR3 bases: TGTGCCAGCAGCTTACGGGGCGGGGATGGCTACACCTTC. It is translated as CASSLRGGDGYTF. Full variable domain (rest looked up from reference TRBV11-2 and TRBJ1-2): EAGVAQSPRYKIIEKRQSVAFWCNPISGHATLYWYQQILGQGPKLLIQFQNNGVVDDSQLPKDRFSAERLKGVDSTLKIQPAKLEDSAVYLCASSLRGGDGYTFGSGTRLTVV.

This rearrangement joins TRBV20-1 to TRBJ2-1; D is perhaps TRBD2 (5 bases). Germline CDR1 DFQATT, CDR2 SNEGSKA (reference sequence). The CDR3 has 12 residues. Between the trimmed V and J ends, which lost 3 bases and 12 bases, there was a span of 15 bases. The DNA for the CDR3 is TGCAGTGCTAGGTCCGTACTAGGCCCGCAGTTCTTC. Its translation: CSARSVLGPQFF.

This clonotype was observed a few times. The J gene is TRBJ2-4, the V gene TRBV2; no clear D gene. Trimming left V 8 bases short and J 1 base short, with 3 bases between. Germline CDR1 SNHLY, CDR2 FYNNEI. The CDR3 is made up of 11 amino acids. The CDR3 DNA reads TGTGCCAGCTGGGCCAAAAACATTCAGTACTTC. It encodes CASWAKNIQYF.

The chain links TRBV5-1 to TRBJ2-6; D is ambiguous. Germline-derived CDR1 and CDR2 are SGHRS and YFSETQ. Trimming stripped 0 bases from V and 4 bases from J, with 14 bases between. The CDR3 totals 17 residues. CDR3 region: CASSLGPRPAGANVLTF. CDR3 coding DNA: TGCGCCAGCAGCTTGGGACCTCGCCCAGCGGGGGCCAACGTCCTGACTTTC.

The chain has TRBV7-9 and TRBJ2-7, with a tentative D call TRBD1 (5 bases). The V end was cut by 3 bases, the J end by 0 bases, with 12 bases between. Germline V gene data show CDR1 as SEHNR and CDR2 as FQNEAQ (reference sequence). This CDR3 is built from 15 residues. In nucleotides, the CDR3 is TGTGCCAGCAGCTTCCTGACAGAGAGCTCCTACGAGCAGTACTTC. Its protein is CASSFLTESSYEQYF. Filled out from reference TRBV7-9 and TRBJ2-7, the complete variable domain reads DTGVSQNPRHKITKRGQNVTFRCDPISEHNRLYWYRQTLGQGPEFLTYFQNEAQLEKSRLLSDRFSAERPKGSFSTLEIQRTEQGDSAMYLCASSFLTESSYEQYFGPGTRLTVT.

The chain carries TRBV10-3 and TRBJ2-2, with D perhaps matching TRBD2 (6 bases). Germline V gene lookup returns CDR1 ENHRY and CDR2 SYGVKD. The V end was cut by 3 bases, the J end by 4 bases, with 12 bases between. The length of the CDR3 is 15 residues. Here the CDR3 DNA reads TGTGCCATCAGTGAATCCAGGGAGGCCACCGGGGAGCTGTTTTTT. It yields the protein CAISESREATGELFF.

The chain combines TRBV5-5 with TRBJ2-3, with 9 bases that match TRBD2. CDR1 SGHKS and CDR2 YYEKEE come from the germline V gene (reference sequence). The CDR3 totals 17 residues. Losses at the gene ends were 3 bases for V and 1 base for J; bases not matched to a gene: 9. DNA of the CDR3: TGTGCCAGCAGCTCCCCCGAGACTAGCGGCCGCACAGATACGCAGTATTTT. This encodes CASSSPETSGRTDTQYF.

In its sample, this clonotype was seen a few times. A much larger clone differs by one base, so this may be a read error. The CDR3 coding sequence is TGTGCCAGCAGTTTAAGGGCAATTTACGAGCAGTACTTC. The encoded protein is CASSLRAIYEQYF. V usage is TRBV12-3 or TRBV12-4 and J usage is TRBJ2-7; D unclear. CDR3 length equals 13 residues. The ends were cut back, 2 bases at V and 4 bases at J, with 9 bases in the middle.

This clonotype was counted a few times. The gene calls are TRBV7-8 and TRBJ2-1; a weak D match, TRBD1 (6 bases). Trimming took 3 bases from V and 2 from J, leaving 11 bases between them. The CDR3 runs to 15 residues. Looked up from germline, CDR1 is SGHVS and CDR2 is FQNEAQ. CDR3 DNA: TGTGCCAGCAGCTTCCGGGACATAGCCTACAATGAGCAGTTCTTC. Residues: CASSFRDIAYNEQFF.